What follows describes a single T cell receptor beta chain. Its antigen is unknown. Other DNA variants within this sample encode the same CDR3. The data were taken from a study of shared clonotypes between healthy human individuals. In the study overall: Per-donor plates numbered three CD4 naive, three CD4 memory, two CD8 naive and one CD8 memory. Broader study findings: Researchers found naive subsets generally carried larger estimated richness than memory subsets. Sequencing depth was predicted to influence how clonotypes are shared among donors.

Using immunoSEQ multiplex PCR, the repertoire was profiled, and TCRdb retains in-frame clones only, with some absent. The profile shows roughly 2.4 million clones, 90% to 97% of them singletons. V gave up 2 bases and J gave up 3 bases, with 8 bases separating them. Germline CDR1 reads KGHSH; CDR2 reads LQKENI. The CDR3 contains 13 residues. V is TRBV18 and J is TRBJ2-7; no reliable D call. Material for sequencing was naive CD4+ T cells sorted from blood. Subset specified: CD45RA+ positively selected. This clonotype originated in a man between 18 and 29 years old in good health. CDR3 sequence: CASSPGVGYEQYF. In DNA form, the CDR3 reads TGTGCCAGCTCACCAGGGGTGGGCTACGAGCAGTACTTC.